Shown below are 30 T cell receptor beta chains from a single sample sequenced in a study of blood T cells in healthy people across ages. Sample-barcoded 5' priming and a J-beta primer mix drove a second PCR of roughly 6 to 12 cycles. TCRdb processed the 5' RACE reads anew with MiXCR; each CDR3 protein has one entry. The repertoire has 650,000 to 900,000 distinct CDR3 sequences, under 80% of them found once; the top ten carry about a quarter. Sequenced material: blood. Every receptor here comes from a man aged 30 to 39 in good health.

The chain has TRBV15 and TRBJ2-2; 8 bases agree with TRBD1. The J segment lost 5 bases and the V segment lost 4 bases, leaving 6 bases of the junction unmatched. This CDR3 is built from 15 residues. Germline V lookup: CDR1 LNHNV, CDR2 YYDKDF (reference sequence). The CDR3 region has the DNA TGTGCCACCAGCACTCGACAGGGGTGGACCGGGGAGCTGTTTTTT. Encoded protein: CATSTRQGWTGELFF.

The chain combines TRBV6-5 with TRBJ2-5, with a weak D call TRBD2 (6 bases). This CDR3 region has 12 residues. The germline CDR1 and CDR2 sequences are MNHEY and SVGAGI. Between the trimmed V and J ends, which lost 10 bases and 7 bases, there was a span of 16 bases. The DNA of the CDR3 is TGTGCCACCGCGGCGGGGTACGGGACCCAGTACTTC. Protein product: CATAAGYGTQYF.

The rearrangement joins TRBV4-2 to TRBJ2-2; 9 bases agree with TRBD1. There are 18 residues in the CDR3. Germline CDR1 is LGHNA and CDR2 is YNFKEQ. V lost 0 bases to trimming and J lost 6 bases; unmatched junction nucleotides: 11. Written as DNA, the CDR3 is TGTGCCAGCAGCCAAGAGAGGGGAACAGGGGGCCGGGCCGGGGAGCTGTTTTTT. Its protein is CASSQERGTGGRAGELFF.

In this sample, this clonotype turned up a few times. This chain links TRBV3-1 with TRBJ2-1; 9 bases map to TRBD2. Per the germline V gene, CDR1 is LGHDT and CDR2 is YNNKEL (reference sequence). V trimming: 2 bases; J trimming: 4 bases; junction bases outside the gene matches: 6. The CDR3 consists of 16 residues. CDR3 coding DNA: TGTGCCAGCAGCCAAAGGTCCCTAGCGGGGTACAATGAGCAGTTCTTC. It specifies CASSQRSLAGYNEQFF.

J is TRBJ1-2 and V is TRBV7-3; 9 bases align to TRBD1. J lost 6 bases, V lost 5 bases, and 10 bases had no gene match. Germline assignment: CDR1 SGHTA and CDR2 FQGTGA. The CDR3 is 15 residues long. The CDR3 sequence: CASSPGQGRIDGYTF. The CDR3 bases are TGTGCCAGCAGCCCAGGACAGGGGAGAATCGATGGCTACACCTTC.

The chain employs TRBV12-3 or TRBV12-4 and TRBJ1-2, with D uncertain. V gave up 3 bases and J gave up 8 bases, with 13 bases separating them. The CDR3 runs 13 residues. The CDR3 reads CASSLAIIGGYTF. For the CDR3, the DNA is TGTGCCAGCAGTTTGGCCATCATTGGGGGCTACACCTTC.

CDR3 residues: CATSAVSGTGPSGSYNEQFF. The CDR3 DNA sequence: TGTGCCACCAGTGCCGTTTCCGGGACAGGTCCATCGGGGTCCTACAATGAGCAGTTCTTC. This chain links TRBV24-1 with TRBJ2-1, with 8 nucleotides matching TRBD1. CDR1 and CDR2 (germline): KGHDR, SFDVKD. V dropped 5 bases and J dropped 1; count of bases not matched to a gene: 18. The CDR3 consists of 20 residues.

The J gene is TRBJ2-6, the V gene TRBV10-3; D is undetermined. The CDR3 is 15 residues long. CDR1 is ENHRY, CDR2 SYGVKD, per germline. The V and J ends lost 5 bases and 0 bases respectively, with 8 bases between them. The CDR3 DNA is TGTGCCATCAGTAACGCGGACTCTGGGGCCAACGTCCTGACTTTC. Translation: CAISNADSGANVLTF.

As for this clonotype: One end of the junction does not line up with germline, which may come from a read error. This chain uses TRBV19 with TRBJ1-1, with TRBD1 matching 10 bases. CDR3 length: 14 residues. Germline V gene lookup returns CDR1 LNHDA and CDR2 SQIVND (reference sequence). DNA for the CDR3: TGTGCCAGTAGTATCGGGACAGGGGACACTGAAGCTTTATTT. This codes for CASSIGTGDTEALF.

In this sample, this clonotype turned up once. V and J are TRBV7-6 and TRBJ2-1; 7 bases align to TRBD2. The CDR3 sequence is 16 residues long. With 0 bases clipped from V and 8 bases from J, the junction kept 10 bases outside the gene matches. Germline V gene lookup returns CDR1 SGHVS and CDR2 FNYEAQ. The CDR3 bases are TGTGCCAGCAGCTTAGCGGGGGGAGGGGTCCGGGATGAGCAGTTCTTC. It codes for CASSLAGGGVRDEQFF.

V gene TRBV4-2 combines with J gene TRBJ2-7, with TRBD2 matching 7 bases. The CDR3 runs to 15 residues. The V and J ends lost 0 bases and 4 bases, in that order; junction bases with no gene match: 6. Germline V gene lookup returns CDR1 LGHNA and CDR2 YNFKEQ. The CDR3 loop is CASSQDRQGGYEQYF. CDR3 in DNA: TGTGCCAGCAGCCAAGATCGTCAGGGAGGGTACGAGCAGTACTTC.

This clonotype was found a few times. The rearrangement joins TRBV14 to TRBJ2-3, with D uncertain. This CDR3 contains 14 residues. Trimming removed 0 bases from V and 0 bases from J, with 4 bases in between. Germline CDR1 is SGHDN and CDR2 is FVKESK. The CDR3 reads CASSQDYSTDTQYF. DNA for the CDR3: TGTGCCAGCAGCCAAGACTACAGCACAGATACGCAGTATTTT. The variable domain in full, completed from reference TRBV14 and TRBJ2-3, reads EAGVTQFPSHSVIEKGQTVTLRCDPISGHDNLYWYRRVMGKEIKFLLHFVKESKQDESGMPNNRFLAERTGGTYSTLKVQPAELEDSGVYFCASSQDYSTDTQYFGPGTRLTVL.

The chain combines TRBV29-1 with TRBJ1-2, with unresolved D. Trimming pared 0 bases from V and 4 bases from J, leaving 9 bases between. The germline CDR1 and CDR2 sequences are SQVTM and ANQGSEA. The CDR3 has 13 residues. The CDR3 protein is CSVEDRRAYGYTF. The CDR3 region has the DNA TGCAGCGTTGAAGATCGGAGGGCCTATGGCTACACCTTC.

This clonotype was seen only a few times. The chain is built from TRBV27 and TRBJ2-7; TRBD2 agrees at 7 bases. The germline V gene has CDR1 MNHEY and CDR2 SMNVEV (reference sequence). Unmatched junction bases numbered 9, after V lost 8 bases and J lost 5 bases. The CDR3 contains 13 residues. The CDR3 loop reads CASASGRGDEQYF. For the CDR3, the DNA is TGTGCCAGCGCCTCAGGGAGGGGTGACGAGCAGTACTTC.

This clonotype appeared a single time. This chain links TRBV10-3 with TRBJ1-5; D call uncertain. The V gene's germline CDR1 is ENHRY and CDR2 SYGVKD. V lost 0 bases and J lost 1, with 10 bases in between. The CDR3 has 16 amino acids. For the CDR3, the DNA is TGTGCCATCAGTGAGTCGGGAGGTACGAGCAATCAGCCCCAGCATTTT. Its protein product is CAISESGGTSNQPQHF.

The gene calls are TRBV7-2 and TRBJ2-1, with 9 bases aligning to TRBD2. V lost 7 bases, J lost 2 bases, and 6 bases stayed unmatched. The germline gives CDR1 SGHTA, CDR2 FQGNSA. The CDR3 length is 15 residues. CDR3 sequence (DNA): TGTGCCAGCATGCAAGCGGGGGGCACCTACAATGAGCAGTTCTTC. Translation gives CASMQAGGTYNEQFF.

This clonotype appeared once. The chain combines TRBV11-2 with TRBJ2-2; D may be TRBD1 (5 bases). Trimming shortened V by 5 bases and J by 5 bases, and 15 bases separated the two germline ends. Germline lookup yields CDR1 SGHAT and CDR2 FQNNGV. This CDR3 has 15 amino acids. This chain's CDR3 is CASSQRQQQTGELFF. The CDR3 region has the DNA TGTGCCAGCAGCCAAAGACAGCAACAGACCGGGGAGCTGTTTTTT.

The chain is built from TRBV7-2 and TRBJ1-2, with TRBD1 matching 7 bases. Germline V gene lookup returns CDR1 SGHTA and CDR2 FQGNSA. CDR3 length: 16 residues. J gave up 4 bases and V 4 bases, and 12 bases lay outside the gene matches. The CDR3 coding sequence is TGTGCCAGCAGCTCCCAGAGGGTGGACAGGCTCTATGGCTACACCTTC. It translates to CASSSQRVDRLYGYTF.

The chain couples TRBV6-5 to TRBJ2-7; 8 positions match TRBD2. The CDR3 runs to 15 residues. Trimming took 2 bases from V and 6 from J; bases not matched to a gene: 9. Germline values: CDR1 MNHEY, CDR2 SVGAGI. The CDR3 region has the DNA TGTGCCAGCAGTTACGGTAGCGGGGCGTCTCCCGAGCAGTACTTC. It codes for CASSYGSGASPEQYF.

DNA for the CDR3: TGTGCCAGCAGCCTAGGGACTGCCCGTGAAGAGACCCAGTTCTTC. Translated, it gives CASSLGTAREETQFF. This sequence joins TRBV3-1 and TRBJ2-5, with a tentative D call TRBD2 (6 bases). The J call may be wrong; the DNA end is better matched by TRBJ2-1. From germline, CDR1 is LGHDT and CDR2 YNNKEL (reference sequence). The length of the CDR3 is 15 residues.

This clonotype was observed a single time. The chain links TRBV15 to TRBJ2-7; TRBD2 agrees at 9 bases. Germline values: CDR1 LNHNV, CDR2 YYDKDF (reference sequence). The CDR3 sequence is 16 residues long. V gave up 3 bases and J gave up 4 bases; unmatched junction bases: 10. CDR3 amino acids: CATSSVPPGLAYEQYF. CDR3 coding DNA: TGTGCCACCAGCAGCGTCCCCCCGGGACTAGCATACGAGCAGTACTTC.

CDR3 nucleotide sequence: TGTGCCAGCAGCGTAGGCCTAGCGAATGAGCAGTTCTTC. It yields the protein CASSVGLANEQFF. The J gene is TRBJ2-5, the V gene TRBV9; TRBD2 might be the D (6 bases). The better agreement between TRBJ2-1 and the DNA end casts doubt on the J call. This CDR3 spans 13 amino acids. CDR1 and CDR2 from the germline V gene are SGDLS and YYNGEE.

V and J are TRBV7-3 and TRBJ1-1, with D possibly being TRBD1 (5 bases). Trimming stripped 7 bases from V and 1 base from J, with 19 bases between. This CDR3 has 16 residues. Germline lookup yields CDR1 SGHTA and CDR2 FQGTGA. As DNA, the CDR3 is TGTGCCAGCACCCAGTTCGCGGGGACGGCGAACACTGAAGCTTTCTTT. It encodes CASTQFAGTANTEAFF.

The CDR3 DNA reads as TGTGCCAGCAGCCAAGGAGGTTCGGATCAGCCCCAGCATTTT. Its protein is CASSQGGSDQPQHF. The chain employs TRBV4-2 and TRBJ1-5; D is uncertain. Trimming cost V 1 base and J 5 bases, with 9 bases left between them. This CDR3 is built from 14 residues. Germline V gene lookup returns CDR1 LGHNA and CDR2 YNFKEQ.

A few counts support this clonotype. V is TRBV6-5 and J is TRBJ2-4; perhaps TRBD1 as D (6 bases). Germline-derived CDR1 and CDR2 are MNHEY and SVGAGI. V was trimmed by 4 bases and J by 7 bases, leaving 8 bases between them. The CDR3 has 12 residues. The CDR3 reads CASSLTGNIQYF. The CDR3 DNA sequence: TGTGCCAGCAGTTTAACAGGGAACATTCAGTACTTC.

The chain recombines TRBV3-1 with TRBJ1-4, with D unclear. This CDR3 is built from 19 residues. Per the germline V gene, CDR1 is LGHDT and CDR2 is YNNKEL (reference sequence). Trimming took 0 bases from V and 0 from J, leaving 17 bases between them. The CDR3 DNA reads as TGTGCCAGCAGCCAAGATATTAACACCGGCTGCTCAACTAATGAAAAACTGTTTTTT. This sequence encodes CASSQDINTGCSTNEKLFF.

As regards this clonotype: One junction end does not reproduce the germline sequence, and a read error may be involved. CDR3 sequence (DNA): TGTGCTAGCAGCCAAGATCAGCCGGGGGCCCGAGGCATATACGAGCAGTACTTC. It is translated as CASSQDQPGARGIYEQYF. V and J are TRBV14 and TRBJ2-5; D might be TRBD1 or TRBD2, each matching 6 bases. The tail of the sequence fits TRBJ2-7 better, so the J call may be wrong. The CDR3 loop spans 18 amino acids. Germline V gene data show CDR1 as SGHDN and CDR2 as FVKESK.

The chain recombines TRBV6-2 or TRBV6-3 with TRBJ2-1; tentatively, D is TRBD1 (6 bases). Trimming stripped 7 bases from V and 4 bases from J, with 11 bases between. Per germline, CDR1 MNHEY and CDR2 SVGEGT. CDR3 length equals 13 residues. The CDR3 DNA follows: TGTGCCAGCAATACAGGGTTGTACAATGAGCAGTTCTTC. It translates to CASNTGLYNEQFF.

This clonotype was recorded a few times. The CDR3 reads CATTGSSYNEQFF. The DNA of the CDR3 is TGTGCCACCACAGGTAGCTCCTACAATGAGCAGTTCTTC. This chain uses TRBV7-9 with TRBJ2-1; D is possibly TRBD1 (5 bases). Between the trimmed V and J ends, which lost 10 bases and 0 bases, there was a span of 10 bases. There are 13 residues in the CDR3. CDR1 is SEHNR and CDR2 is FQNEAQ in the germline V gene (reference sequence).

The chain employs TRBV5-1 and TRBJ2-1; no definite D call. The CDR3 has 15 residues. Germline assignment: CDR1 SGHRS and CDR2 YFSETQ. The V end was cut by 0 bases, the J end by 2 bases, with 9 bases between. The CDR3 protein is CASSLVGEPYNEQFF. The CDR3 region has the DNA TGCGCCAGCAGCTTGGTTGGGGAACCCTACAATGAGCAGTTCTTC.